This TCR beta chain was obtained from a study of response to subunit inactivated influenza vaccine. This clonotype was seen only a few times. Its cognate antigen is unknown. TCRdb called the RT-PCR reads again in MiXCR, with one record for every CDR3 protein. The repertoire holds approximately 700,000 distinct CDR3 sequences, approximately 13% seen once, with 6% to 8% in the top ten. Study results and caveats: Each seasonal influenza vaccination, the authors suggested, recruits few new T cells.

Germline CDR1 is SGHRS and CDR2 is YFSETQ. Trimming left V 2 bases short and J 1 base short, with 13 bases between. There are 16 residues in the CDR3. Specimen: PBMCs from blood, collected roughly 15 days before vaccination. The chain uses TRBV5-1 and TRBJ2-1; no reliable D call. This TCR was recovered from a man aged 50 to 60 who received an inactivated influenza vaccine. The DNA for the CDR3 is TGCGCCAGCAGCTTTTCAGGTTCGAGGTCCTACAATGAGCAGTTCTTC. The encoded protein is CASSFSGSRSYNEQFF.